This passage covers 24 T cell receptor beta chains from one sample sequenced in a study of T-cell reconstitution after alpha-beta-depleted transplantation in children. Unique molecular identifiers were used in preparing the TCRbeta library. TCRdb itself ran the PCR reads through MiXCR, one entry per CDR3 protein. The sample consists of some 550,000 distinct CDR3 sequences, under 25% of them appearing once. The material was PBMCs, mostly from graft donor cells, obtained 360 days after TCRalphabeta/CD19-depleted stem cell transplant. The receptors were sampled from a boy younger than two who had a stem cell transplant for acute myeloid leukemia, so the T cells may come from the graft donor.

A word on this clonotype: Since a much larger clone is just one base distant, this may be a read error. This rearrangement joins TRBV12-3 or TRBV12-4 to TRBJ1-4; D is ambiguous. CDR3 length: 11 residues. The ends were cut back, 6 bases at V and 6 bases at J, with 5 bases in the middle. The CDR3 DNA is TGTGCCAGCAGCAGAGATGAAAAACTGTTTTTT. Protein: CASSRDEKLFF.

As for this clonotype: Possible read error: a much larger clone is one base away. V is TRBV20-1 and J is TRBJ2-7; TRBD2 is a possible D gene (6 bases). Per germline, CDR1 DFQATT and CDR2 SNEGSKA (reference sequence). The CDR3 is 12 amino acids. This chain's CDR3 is CCARGDLYEQYV. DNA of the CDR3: TGCTGTGCGAGAGGGGACTTATACGAGCAGTACGTC.

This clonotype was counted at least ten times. The CDR3 protein is CASSFWLAGGPGELFF. The CDR3 nucleotides are TGTGCCAGCAGCTTTTGGCTAGCGGGGGGGCCTGGGGAGCTGTTTTTT. The chain employs TRBV7-6 and TRBJ2-2, with 12 bases lining up with TRBD2. Germline V CDR1 and CDR2: SGHVS, FNYEAQ. V lost 3 bases, J lost 8 bases, and 7 bases stayed unmatched. CDR3 size: 16 residues.

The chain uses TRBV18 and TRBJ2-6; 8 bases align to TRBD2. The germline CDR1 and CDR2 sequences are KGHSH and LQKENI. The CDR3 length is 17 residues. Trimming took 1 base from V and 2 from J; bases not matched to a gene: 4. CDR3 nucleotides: TGTGCCAGCTCACCACGGACGGGGGGGACTGGGGCCAACGTCCTGACTTTC. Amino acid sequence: CASSPRTGGTGANVLTF.

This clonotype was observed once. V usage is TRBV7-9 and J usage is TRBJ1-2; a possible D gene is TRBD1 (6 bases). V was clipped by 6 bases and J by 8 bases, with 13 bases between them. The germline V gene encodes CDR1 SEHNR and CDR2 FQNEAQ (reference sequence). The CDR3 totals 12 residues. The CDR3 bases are TGTGCCAGCAGGGGGGGGGCGAAGGGCTACACCTTC. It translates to CASRGGAKGYTF.

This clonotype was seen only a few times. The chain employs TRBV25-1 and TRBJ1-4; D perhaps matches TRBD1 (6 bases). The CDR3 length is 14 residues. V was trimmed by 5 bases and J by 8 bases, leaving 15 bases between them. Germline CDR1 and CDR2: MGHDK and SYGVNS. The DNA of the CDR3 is TGTGCCAGCAGTCAACACAGGGCAGGCGAAAAACTGTTTTTT. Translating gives CASSQHRAGEKLFF. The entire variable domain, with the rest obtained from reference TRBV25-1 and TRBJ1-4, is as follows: EADIYQTPRYLVIGTGKKITLECSQTMGHDKMYWYQQDPGMELHLIHYSYGVNSTEKGDLSSESTVSRIRTEHFPLTLESARPSHTSQYLCASSQHRAGEKLFFGSGTQLSVL.

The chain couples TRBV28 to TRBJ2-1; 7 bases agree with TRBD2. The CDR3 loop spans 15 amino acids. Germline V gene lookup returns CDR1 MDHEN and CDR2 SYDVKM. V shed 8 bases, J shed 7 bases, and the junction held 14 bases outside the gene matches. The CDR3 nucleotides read TGTGCCAGCGCTAACGGCCGGGACTACTTGAATGAGCAGTTCTTC. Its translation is CASANGRDYLNEQFF.

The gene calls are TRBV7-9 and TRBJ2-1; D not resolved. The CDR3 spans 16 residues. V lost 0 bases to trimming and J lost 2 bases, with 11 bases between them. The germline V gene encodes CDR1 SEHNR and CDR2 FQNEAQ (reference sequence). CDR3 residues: CASSLAWSSTYNEQFF. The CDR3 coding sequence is TGTGCCAGCAGCTTAGCGTGGAGTAGCACCTACAATGAGCAGTTCTTC.

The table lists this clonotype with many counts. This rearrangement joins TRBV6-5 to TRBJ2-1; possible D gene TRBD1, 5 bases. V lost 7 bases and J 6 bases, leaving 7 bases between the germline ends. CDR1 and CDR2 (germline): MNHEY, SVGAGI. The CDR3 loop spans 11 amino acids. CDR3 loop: CASTRANEQFF. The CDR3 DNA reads TGTGCCAGCACCAGGGCCAATGAGCAGTTCTTC.

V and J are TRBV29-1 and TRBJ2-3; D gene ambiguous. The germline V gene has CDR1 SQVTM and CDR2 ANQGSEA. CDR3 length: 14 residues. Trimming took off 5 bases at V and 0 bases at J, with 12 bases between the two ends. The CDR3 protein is CSVLVRASTDTQYF. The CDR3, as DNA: TGCAGCGTTTTGGTTCGAGCCAGCACAGATACGCAGTATTTT.

The CDR3 nucleotides are TGTGCCAGCAGTTACTCCGGCCTTGAAAAACTGTTTTTT. Protein product: CASSYSGLEKLFF. The rearrangement uses TRBV6-5 and TRBJ1-4; D gene uncertain. Trimming took off 0 bases at V and 7 bases at J, with 6 bases between the two ends. CDR1 and CDR2 from the germline V gene are MNHEY and SVGAGI. The CDR3 loop spans 13 amino acids.

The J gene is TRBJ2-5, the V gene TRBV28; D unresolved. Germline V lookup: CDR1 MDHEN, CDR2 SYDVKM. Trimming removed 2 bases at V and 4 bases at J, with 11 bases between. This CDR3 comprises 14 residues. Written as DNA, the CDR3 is TGTGCCAGCAGTTTAATGCGGTCCCTAGAGACCCAGTACTTC. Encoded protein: CASSLMRSLETQYF.

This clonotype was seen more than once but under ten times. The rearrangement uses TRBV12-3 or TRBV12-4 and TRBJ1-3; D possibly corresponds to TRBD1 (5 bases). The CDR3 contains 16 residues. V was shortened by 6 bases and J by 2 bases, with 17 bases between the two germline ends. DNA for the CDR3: TGTGCCAGCAGGCTCATGACAGTCTTCACTGGAAACACCATATATTTT. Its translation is CASRLMTVFTGNTIYF.

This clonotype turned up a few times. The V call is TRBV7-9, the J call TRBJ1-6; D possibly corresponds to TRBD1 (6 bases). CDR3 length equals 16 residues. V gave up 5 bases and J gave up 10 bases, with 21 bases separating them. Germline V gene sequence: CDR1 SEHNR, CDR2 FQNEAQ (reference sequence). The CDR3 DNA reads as TGTGCCAGCAGCCTACACCCACAGGGATTTGGGTCACCCCTCCACTTT. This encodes CASSLHPQGFGSPLHF. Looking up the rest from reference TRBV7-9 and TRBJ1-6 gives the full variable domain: DTGVSQNPRHKITKRGQNVTFRCDPISEHNRLYWYRQTLGQGPEFLTYFQNEAQLEKSRLLSDRFSAERPKGSFSTLEIQRTEQGDSAMYLCASSLHPQGFGSPLHFGNGTRLTVT.

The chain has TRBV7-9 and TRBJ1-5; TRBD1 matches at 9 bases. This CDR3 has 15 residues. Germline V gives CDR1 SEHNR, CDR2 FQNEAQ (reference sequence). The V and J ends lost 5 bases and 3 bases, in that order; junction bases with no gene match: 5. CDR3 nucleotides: TGTGCCAGCAGCCCCGGGACAGGGATCAATCAGCCCCAGCATTTT. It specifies CASSPGTGINQPQHF.

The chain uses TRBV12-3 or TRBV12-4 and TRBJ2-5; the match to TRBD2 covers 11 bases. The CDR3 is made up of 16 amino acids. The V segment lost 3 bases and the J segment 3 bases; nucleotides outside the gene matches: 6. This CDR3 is CASSFQTSGAEETQYF. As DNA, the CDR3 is TGTGCCAGCAGTTTCCAGACTAGCGGGGCTGAAGAGACCCAGTACTTC.

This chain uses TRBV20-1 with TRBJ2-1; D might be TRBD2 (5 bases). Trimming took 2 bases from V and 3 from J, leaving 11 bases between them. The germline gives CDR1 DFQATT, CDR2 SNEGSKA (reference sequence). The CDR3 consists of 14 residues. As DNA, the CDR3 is TGCAGTGCTAGATGGTACGGGGTCTACAATGAGCAGTTCTTC. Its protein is CSARWYGVYNEQFF.

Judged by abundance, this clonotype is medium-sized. For the CDR3, the DNA is TGTGCCAGCAGCCCAGACGGATCCACCTATGGCTACACCTTC. Its translation: CASSPDGSTYGYTF. V gene TRBV7-2 combines with J gene TRBJ1-2; D is unclear. With 5 bases removed from V and 4 bases from J, the gap between germline ends came to 14 bases. Per the germline V gene, CDR1 is SGHTA and CDR2 is FQGNSA. The length of the CDR3 is 14 residues.

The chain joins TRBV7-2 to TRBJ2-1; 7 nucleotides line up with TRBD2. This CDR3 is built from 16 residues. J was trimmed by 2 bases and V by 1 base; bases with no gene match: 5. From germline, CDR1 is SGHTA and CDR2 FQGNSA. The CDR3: CASSLEAGLTYNEQFF. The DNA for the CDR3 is TGTGCCAGCAGCTTAGAAGCGGGACTCACCTACAATGAGCAGTTCTTC.

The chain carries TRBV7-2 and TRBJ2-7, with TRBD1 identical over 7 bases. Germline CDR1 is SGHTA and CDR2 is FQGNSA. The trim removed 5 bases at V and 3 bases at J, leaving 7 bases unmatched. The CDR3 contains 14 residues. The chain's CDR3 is CASSQEQGNYEQYF. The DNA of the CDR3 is TGTGCCAGCAGCCAGGAACAGGGGAACTACGAGCAGTACTTC.

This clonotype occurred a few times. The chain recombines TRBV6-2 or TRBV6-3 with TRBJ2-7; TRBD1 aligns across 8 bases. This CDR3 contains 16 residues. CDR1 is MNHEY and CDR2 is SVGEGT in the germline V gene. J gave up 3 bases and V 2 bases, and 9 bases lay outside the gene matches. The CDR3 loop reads CASSYRPGTGHYEQYF. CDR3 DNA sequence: TGTGCCAGCAGTTACAGGCCCGGGACAGGTCACTACGAGCAGTACTTC.

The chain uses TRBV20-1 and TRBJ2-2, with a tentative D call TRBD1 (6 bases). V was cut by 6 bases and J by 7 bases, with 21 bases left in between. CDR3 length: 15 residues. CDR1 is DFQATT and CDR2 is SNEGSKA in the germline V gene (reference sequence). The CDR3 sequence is CSAGSPTGYFGELFF. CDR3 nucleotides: TGCAGTGCCGGAAGTCCAACAGGGTATTTCGGGGAGCTGTTTTTT.

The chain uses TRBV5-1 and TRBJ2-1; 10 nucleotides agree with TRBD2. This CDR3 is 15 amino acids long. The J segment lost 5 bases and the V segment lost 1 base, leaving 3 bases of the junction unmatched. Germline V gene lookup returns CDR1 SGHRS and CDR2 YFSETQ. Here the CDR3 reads CASSLTSGAHNEQFF. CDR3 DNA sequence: TGCGCCAGCAGCTTGACTAGCGGGGCGCACAATGAGCAGTTCTTC.

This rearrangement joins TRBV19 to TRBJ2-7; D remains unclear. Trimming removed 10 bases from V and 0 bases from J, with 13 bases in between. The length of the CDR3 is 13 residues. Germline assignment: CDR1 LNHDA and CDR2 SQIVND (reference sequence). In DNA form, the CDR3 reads TGTGCCACCTCCCCTGCCCTCTCCTACGAGCAGTACTTC. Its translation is CATSPALSYEQYF.